This T cell receptor (beta chain) was profiled in a study of T cell repertoires in cytomegalovirus infection. TCRdb redid the calling of the reads with MiXCR, one entry per CDR3 protein. The data hold over 150,000 distinct CDR3 sequences, with about a sixth observed a single time. This clonotype was obtained from a human donor in good health (CMV status not recorded). Some clones in this sample may be carry-over from other donors' samples. The sample was CD8+ T cells from PBMCs.

The DNA for the CDR3 is TGTGCCATCAGGGGGACAGGTGAAACTGAAGCTTTCTTT. It codes for CAIRGTGETEAFF. V usage is TRBV10-3 and J usage is TRBJ1-1, with 8 bases fitting TRBD1. Germline CDR1 ENHRY, CDR2 SYGVKD. Trimming took 6 bases from V and 5 from J; bases not matched to a gene: 5. CDR3 length equals 13 residues.